A selection of T cell receptor beta chains follows, all from one sample in a study of low-dose radiotherapy and immunotherapy resistance in tumors. Via MiXCR, TCRdb re-called the reads, giving one row per CDR3 protein. The sample lists about 82,000 distinct CDR3 sequences; approximately 17% were seen once. This material consisted of PBMCs, taken before treatment. These receptors came from a male donor with prostate cancer. CDR3s include the opening cysteine and the closing phenylalanine or tryptophan. The order of the fields is J gene, V gene, D gene, clone size, CDR3 protein, CDR3 DNA. A D gene is named only where the DNA matches it firmly. Some rows mark clone size as missing; the rest say once, few, many or name a class of expanded clone.

>TRBJ2-6|TRBV6-2/TRBV6-3|TRBD1|many
CASSGRDRDTSDGANVLTF
TGTGCCAGCAGTGGCCGAGACAGGGACACTTCTGATGGGGCCAACGTCCTGACTTTC
>TRBJ2-2|TRBV5-1|-|-
CASRYPGTSSGELFFFFFFFF
-
>TRBJ2-1|TRBV7-2|TRBD1|many
CASSGRDSSYNEQFF
TGTGCCAGCAGCGGCAGGGACAGCTCCTACAATGAGCAGTTCTTC
>TRBJ1-1|TRBV20-1|-|-
CSARREVNTEAFF
TGCAGTGCTAGGCGAGAGGTGAACACTGAAGCTTTCTTT
>TRBJ2-1|TRBV27|TRBD2|-
CASSLYGTSSNEQFF
TGTGCCAGCAGTTTGTACGGGACTAGTAGCAATGAGCAGTTCTTC
>TRBJ1-4|TRBV11-2|TRBD1|many
CASSSLPGQLNEKLFF
TGTGCCAGCAGCTCTCTTCCGGGACAGCTTAATGAAAAACTGTTTTTT
>TRBJ2-1|TRBV7-2|-|many
CASSLASMTVNEQFF
TGTGCCAGCAGCTTAGCTTCTATGACAGTCAATGAGCAGTTCTTC
>TRBJ2-7|TRBV3-1|TRBD2|many
CASSQVGGYEQYF
TGTGCCAGCAGCCAAGTGGGGGGGTACGAGCAGTACTTC
>TRBJ1-5|TRBV7-9|-|many
CASSSEGGTGLNQPQHF
TGTGCCAGCAGCTCCGAAGGGGGTACAGGGCTCAATCAGCCCCAGCATTTT
>TRBJ2-3|TRBV18|TRBD2|many
CASSPLQTSTTDTQYF
TGTGCCAGCTCACCACTACAGACTAGCACTACAGATACGCAGTATTTT
>TRBJ1-5|TRBV20-1|TRBD1|many
CSARGGGTVNQPQHF
TGCAGTGCTAGAGGCGGGGGGACAGTTAATCAGCCCCAGCATTTT
>TRBJ2-5|TRBV12-3/TRBV12-4|-|-
CASSLAGFGAQETQYF
TGTGCCAGCAGTTTAGCAGGGTTCGGGGCCCAAGAGACCCAGTACTTC
>TRBJ1-1|TRBV10-3|-|many
CAITTTANTEAFF
TGTGCCATCACCACGACAGCCAACACTGAAGCTTTCTTT
>TRBJ1-2|TRBV3-1|-|many
CASSQGYGYTF
TGTGCCAGCAGCCAAGGGTATGGCTACACCTTC
>TRBJ2-5|TRBV20-1|-|many
CSASPGPTSGETQYF
TGCAGTGCTAGCCCGGGACCCACGTCCGGGGAGACCCAGTACTTC
>TRBJ1-2|TRBV18|TRBD1|many
CASSPGTGKVYGYTF
TGTGCCAGCTCTCCCGGGACAGGCAAGGTCTATGGCTACACCTTC
>TRBJ2-3|TRBV5-1|TRBD2|many
CASSEAGGITDTQYF
TGCGCCAGCAGCGAAGCGGGGGGGATCACAGATACGCAGTATTTT
>TRBJ2-7|TRBV19|TRBD1|many
CASSEGQGAYEQYF
TGTGCCAGTAGTGAGGGACAGGGGGCCTACGAGCAGTACTTC
>TRBJ1-2|TRBV6-5|TRBD1|many
CASSYSPGQVYGYTF
TGTGCCAGCAGTTATTCGCCGGGACAGGTCTATGGCTACACCTTC
>TRBJ1-1|TRBV28|TRBD1|medium-sized
CASNRGGDTEAFF
TGTGCCAGCAACAGGGGAGGAGACACTGAAGCTTTCTTT
>TRBJ2-3|TRBV7-2|TRBD2|many
CASSQPPRGGPDTQYF
TGTGCCAGCAGCCAACCCCCGCGGGGGGGCCCAGATACGCAGTATTTT
>TRBJ2-1|TRBV4-1|TRBD2|many
CASSQVAGGPGNEQFF
TGCGCCAGCAGCCAAGTAGCGGGAGGGCCGGGCAATGAGCAGTTCTTC
>TRBJ2-3|TRBV11-1|-|many
CASSLAVVDTDTQYF
TGTGCCAGCAGCTTAGCGGTCGTAGACACAGATACGCAGTATTTT
>TRBJ2-1|TRBV28|TRBD2|many
CASSLRLAGGYEQFF
TGTGCCAGCAGTTTGCGGCTAGCGGGAGGCTATGAGCAGTTCTTC
>TRBJ2-3|TRBV29-1|-|many
CSVDGDFITDTQYF
TGCAGCGTTGACGGGGACTTCATCACAGATACGCAGTATTTT